The TCR beta chain under discussion was sequenced for a study of T cell repertoires in cytomegalovirus infection. Turning to the study itself: Public TCR beta signature analysis indicated the presence of both CMV infection and matching HLA type.

This CDR3 region has 18 residues. V shed 0 bases and J shed 0 bases, with 17 bases lying between them. Germline V gene lookup returns CDR1 MGHRA and CDR2 YSYEKL. TCRdb re-analysed the reads in MiXCR, keeping a single row per CDR3 protein. The sample yields 350,000 to 550,000 distinct CDR3 sequences, 31% seen once. This clonotype was recorded at least ten times. The TCR sequence derives from a human donor in good health (CMV status not recorded). Some clones in this sample may be carry-over from other donors' samples. V usage is TRBV4-1 and J usage is TRBJ1-1; D not resolved. The material sequenced was PBMCs. The CDR3 protein is CASSQEGYWELMNTEAFF. The CDR3 DNA reads as TGCGCCAGCAGCCAAGAAGGATATTGGGAGCTCATGAACACTGAAGCTTTCTTT.